This entry lists 24 T cell receptor beta chains sequenced from one sample in a study of tumor-infiltrating lymphocytes in primary liver carcinoma. The investigators made TCR beta cDNA from approximately 0.5 ug total RNA, using a constant-region primer. For TCR beta, libraries were produced by three nested multiplex PCR rounds using slightly modified ARM-PCR. Primers for the first two PCR rounds were TRBV1-TRBV30 forward primers and a C-beta reverse primer (about 9 cycles per round). MiXCR, applied by TCRdb to the multiplex PCR reads, yields one record per CDR3 protein. The sample carries about 120,000 distinct CDR3 sequences, around two thirds recorded once. Both RNA and DNA were isolated together from about 21-30 mg of bulk tissue that had not been sorted. The material sequenced was tumor-adjacent normal liver tissue. The receptors stem from an older woman with primary liver carcinoma and hepatitis B virus infection.

The chain carries TRBV10-3 and TRBJ2-7, with unresolved D. Trimming took 4 bases from V and 9 from J, leaving 13 bases between them. Germline V gives CDR1 ENHRY, CDR2 SYGVKD. There are 12 residues in the CDR3. CDR3 coding DNA: TGTGCCATCAGTGCCAACCCCTATGGGCAGTACTTC. Amino acids: CAISANPYGQYF.

This clonotype was seen just once. At one boundary the junction diverges from the germline segment, which might be a read error. V usage is TRBV5-1 and J usage is TRBJ2-7; D possibly matches TRBD1 or TRBD2 (6 bases each). The CDR3 sequence is 15 residues long. The V gene's germline CDR1 is SGHRS and CDR2 YFSETQ. The DNA for the CDR3 is TGCGCCAGCAGCTTGATGGGACGGGGGCTTGTCGAGCATTACTTC. It specifies CASSLMGRGLVEHYF.

In regard to this clonotype: Germline and junction disagree at one end, which may indicate a read error. The chain links TRBV11-3 to TRBJ2-2, with D perhaps matching TRBD2 (7 bases). The CDR3 is 18 amino acids. Germline lookup yields CDR1 SGHNT and CDR2 YENEEA. This CDR3 is CASSLGGRGVRVAGELFF. In DNA, the CDR3 is TGCGCCAGCAGCTTAGGGGGGAGGGGGGTCAGGGTCGCCGGGGAGCTGTTTTTT.

In regard to this clonotype: A junction end diverges from the germline sequence, so it may reflect a read error. This chain uses TRBV11-1 with TRBJ1-2; D is perhaps TRBD1 (5 bases). Per germline, CDR1 SGHAT and CDR2 FQDESV (reference sequence). The CDR3 contains 15 residues. The CDR3 here is CASSPPDNLRYSYTF. The CDR3 DNA reads as TGTGCCAGCAGCCCCCCGGACAATCTGCGCTATAGCTACACCTTC.

Turning to this clonotype: The junction shows a germline mismatch at one end, possibly a read error. The chain combines TRBV11-2 with TRBJ2-6; D possibly corresponds to TRBD1 (5 bases). This CDR3 has 16 amino acids. CDR1 is SGHAT and CDR2 is FQNNGV in the germline V gene. The CDR3 loop reads CASNPRTYSGANVPTF. In DNA, the CDR3 is TGTGCCAGCAACCCGCGAACATACTCTGGGGCCAACGTCCCGACTTTC.

The chain employs TRBV6-5 and TRBJ2-2; no reliable D call. CDR1 is MNHEY and CDR2 is SVGAGI in the germline V gene. The CDR3 extends over 15 amino acids. V dropped 7 bases and J dropped 6 bases, with 18 bases sitting between them. The CDR3 DNA reads TGTGCCAGCAAATACGGCCCCTCGGTCCCCGGGGAGCTGTTTTTT. Residues: CASKYGPSVPGELFF.

As regards this clonotype: This likely comes from a read error, as the CDR3 has no conserved phenylalanine or tryptophan at its end. The V call is TRBV6-5, the J call TRBJ1-1; possible D gene TRBD1, 6 bases. Germline loops: CDR1 MNHEY, CDR2 SVGAGI. The CDR3 covers 13 residues. Trimming left V 6 bases short and J 6 bases short, with 14 bases between. This CDR3 is CASRYSGGSEAFY. The CDR3 bases are TGTGCCAGCAGGTACAGTGGGGGCTCTGAAGCTTTCTAT.

On this clonotype itself: The final CDR3 position lacks the conserved phenylalanine or tryptophan, pointing to a likely read error. It is unclear where the CDR3 begins or ends on the DNA, so no DNA is shown, and the CDR3 is as TCRdb lists it. The CDR3 sequence is CSVLTGGDTETFY. The chain carries TRBV29-1 and TRBJ1-1; the DNA was not compared with TRBD1, the D call given in the table. Looked up from germline, CDR1 is SQVTM and CDR2 is ANQGSEA. The CDR3 is 13 amino acids in total, end residues counted.

This clonotype was seen just once. This may be a read error, as it is one base from a much larger clone. The chain joins TRBV5-6 to TRBJ1-1; 7 bases are shared with TRBD1. The germline V gene has CDR1 SGHDT and CDR2 YYEEEE. Trimming cost V 4 bases and J 4 bases; bases outside gene matches: 13. The CDR3 is 16 residues long. CDR3 sequence reads: CASSRKIVTGCTEAFF. The CDR3 DNA reads TGTGCCAGCAGCCGAAAGATAGTGACAGGGTGCACTGAAGCTTTCTTT.

The chain couples TRBV29-1 to TRBJ2-1; 7 bases align to TRBD2. This CDR3 contains 16 residues. Germline CDR1 is SQVTM and CDR2 is ANQGSEA. V was clipped by 4 bases and J by 5 bases; unmatched bases: 14. Here the CDR3 DNA reads TGCAGCGTTGCATACCCAACTAGCGAACTACACAATGAGCAGTTCTTC. It encodes CSVAYPTSELHNEQFF.

In regard to this clonotype: Relative to the germline gene, one junction end is altered; a read error may explain this. The rearrangement uses TRBV29-1 and TRBJ2-4; TRBD2 aligns across 12 bases. The CDR3 loop spans 14 amino acids. Germline values: CDR1 SQVTM, CDR2 ANQGSEA. The DNA of the CDR3 is TGCAGCGTGCCGGGACTAGCGGGCCAAAACATTCACTACTTC. Its translation: CSVPGLAGQNIHYF.

Comments on this clonotype: At one end, the junction sequence differs from germline, possibly due to a read error. CDR3 bases: TGTACCAGCAGCCGTTTCATGGGGTTGGAGAACACTGAAGCTTTCTTT. It translates to CTSSRFMGLENTEAFF. The chain joins TRBV9 to TRBJ1-1; no firm D call. The CDR3 sequence is 16 residues long. In germline, CDR1 is SGDLS, CDR2 YYNGEE.

The chain combines TRBV28 with TRBJ2-5, with D possibly being TRBD2 (6 bases). CDR1 is MDHEN and CDR2 is SYDVKM in the germline V gene. Trimming removed 6 bases from V and 6 bases from J, with 17 bases in between. The CDR3 covers 14 residues. The CDR3 DNA follows: TGTGCCAGCAGCCCGGGGCGCGGGACTCAGACCCAGTACTTC. Translation gives CASSPGRGTQTQYF.

Only one count was recorded for this clonotype. The V call is TRBV6-2 or TRBV6-3, the J call TRBJ2-3, with 15 bases that match TRBD2. Germline V gene data show CDR1 as MNHEY and CDR2 as SVGEGT. The J segment lost 4 bases and the V segment lost 10 bases, leaving 6 bases of the junction unmatched. This CDR3 contains 15 residues. The CDR3 DNA sequence: TGTGCCATTAGTTGGACTAGCGGGAGGGCAGATACGCAGTATTTT. As protein: CAISWTSGRADTQYF.

The V and J genes are TRBV28 and TRBJ1-4, with 7 bases that match TRBD1. CDR3 length: 15 amino acids. Looked up from germline, CDR1 is MDHEN and CDR2 is SYDVKM. The J segment lost 4 bases and the V segment lost 6 bases, leaving 8 bases of the junction unmatched. In DNA, the CDR3 is TGTGCCAGCAGGTTCGAGACAGGGATTAATGAAAAACTGTTTTTT. It specifies CASRFETGINEKLFF.

As regards this clonotype: The germline gene is not matched at one end of the junction; a read error may be the cause. V and J are TRBV5-4 and TRBJ2-5; 7 nucleotides agree with TRBD2. Germline loops: CDR1 SGHNT, CDR2 YYREEE (reference sequence). The CDR3 consists of 15 residues. This CDR3 is CGSGFGTIGQETQYF. CDR3 nucleotide sequence: TGTGGCAGCGGCTTCGGGACTATCGGGCAAGAGACCCAGTACTTC. Supplemented by reference TRBV5-4 and TRBJ2-5, the full variable domain reads ETGVTQSPTHLIKTRGQQVTLRCSSQSGHNTVSWYQQALGQGPQFIFQYYREEENGRGNFPPRFSGLQFPNYSSELNVNALELDDSALYLCGSGFGTIGQETQYFGPGTRLLVL.

Regarding this clonotype: This may stem from a read error, because a much larger clone lies one nucleotide away. CDR3 DNA sequence: TGCGCCAGCACCACTACCGCGGGAGTAACCCCAGATACGCAGTATTTT. This encodes CASTTTAGVTPDTQYF. The chain is built from TRBV5-1 and TRBJ2-3, with 7 bases lining up with TRBD2. The CDR3 covers 16 residues. CDR1 and CDR2 from the germline V gene are SGHRS and YFSETQ. J lost 4 bases, V lost 6 bases, and 14 bases had no gene match.

This clonotype appeared a few times. CDR3 sequence: CASSLGGPSGGKEQFF. The CDR3 coding sequence is TGTGCCAGCAGCTTAGGTGGACCTAGCGGGGGAAAGGAGCAGTTCTTC. J is TRBJ2-1 and V is TRBV11-1, with 10 bases lining up with TRBD2. Trimming took 1 base from V and 10 from J; bases not matched to a gene: 10. CDR1 and CDR2 (germline): SGHAT, FQDESV (reference sequence). The CDR3 sequence is 16 residues long.

Comments on this clonotype: This clone may be a read error of a much larger clone one base away. This chain uses TRBV28 with TRBJ2-3; TRBD2 aligns across 13 bases. Trimming cost V 6 bases and J 6 bases; bases outside gene matches: 15. This CDR3 contains 18 residues. Germline V gene sequence: CDR1 MDHEN, CDR2 SYDVKM. This CDR3 is CASSLPFTSGRARDTQYF. Written as DNA, the CDR3 is TGTGCCAGCAGCTTACCATTCACTAGCGGGAGGGCCCGGGATACGCAGTATTTT.

Remarks on this clonotype: Since a much larger clone is just one base distant, this may be a read error. The chain couples TRBV28 to TRBJ1-6, with D tentatively TRBD1 (6 bases). CDR3 length: 13 residues. In germline, CDR1 is MDHEN, CDR2 SYDVKM. The CDR3 region is CANSAGVNSLLHF. The CDR3 DNA is TGTGCCAACTCTGCAGGGGTAAATTCACTCCTCCACTTT.

Ten or more counts support this clonotype. V and J are TRBV28 and TRBJ1-5; D gene ambiguous. This CDR3 is built from 15 residues. The germline V and J ends were trimmed by 8 bases and 7 bases, with 21 bases remaining between them. Germline V gene lookup returns CDR1 MDHEN and CDR2 SYDVKM. The CDR3: CASASGTGGYQPQHF. DNA for the CDR3: TGTGCCAGCGCATCCGGAACGGGCGGATACCAGCCCCAGCATTTT.

As concerns this clonotype: This CDR3 fails to terminate in the conserved phenylalanine or tryptophan, so it likely reflects a read error. V usage is TRBV6-1 and J usage is TRBJ2-1; D gene unclear. CDR1 and CDR2 from the germline V gene are MNHNS and SASEGT. The CDR3 consists of 15 residues. The DNA for the CDR3 is TGCGCCAGCAGTGCCCTTAGCAGCTCCTACAATGAGCAGTTCTTA. Protein product: CASSALSSSYNEQFL.

The rearrangement uses TRBV6-5 and TRBJ2-7; D assignment may be TRBD1 or TRBD2 (5 bases each). Germline loops: CDR1 MNHEY, CDR2 SVGAGI. The V and J ends lost 8 bases and 6 bases respectively, with 14 bases between them. The CDR3 consists of 12 residues. The CDR3 sequence: CASGPRGREQYF. For the CDR3, the DNA is TGTGCCAGCGGTCCCCGGGGCCGCGAGCAGTACTTC.

This clonotype was counted ten times or more. The genes are TRBV12-3 or TRBV12-4 and TRBJ2-1; D not certain. This CDR3 spans 11 amino acids. V lost 6 bases, J lost 4 bases, and 4 bases lay in between. CDR3 DNA sequence: TGTGCCAGCAGCATGTACAATGAGCAGTTCTTC. This sequence encodes CASSMYNEQFF.